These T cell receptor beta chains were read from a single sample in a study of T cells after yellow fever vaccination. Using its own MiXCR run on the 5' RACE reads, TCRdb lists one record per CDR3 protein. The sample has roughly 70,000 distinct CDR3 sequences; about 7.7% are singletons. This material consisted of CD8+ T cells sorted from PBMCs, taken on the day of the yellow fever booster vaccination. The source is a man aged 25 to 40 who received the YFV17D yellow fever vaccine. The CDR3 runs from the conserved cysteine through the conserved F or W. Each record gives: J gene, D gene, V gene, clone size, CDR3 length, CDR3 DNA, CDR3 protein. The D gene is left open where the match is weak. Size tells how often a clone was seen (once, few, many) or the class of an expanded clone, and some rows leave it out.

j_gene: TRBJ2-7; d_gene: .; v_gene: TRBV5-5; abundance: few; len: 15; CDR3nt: TGTGCCAGCAGCTTGGGGGCACAAGTCTCCTACGAGCAGTACTTC; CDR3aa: CASSLGAQVSYEQYF
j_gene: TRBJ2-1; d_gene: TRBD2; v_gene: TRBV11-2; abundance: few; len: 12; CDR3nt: TGTGCCAGCAGCTCAGCCGGGGGGGAGCAGTTCTTC; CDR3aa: CASSSAGGEQFF
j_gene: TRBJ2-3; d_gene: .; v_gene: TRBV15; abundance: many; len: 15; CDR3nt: TGTGCCACCAGCAGAGATCGTAGTAGCACAGATACGCAGTATTTT; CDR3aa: CATSRDRSSTDTQYF
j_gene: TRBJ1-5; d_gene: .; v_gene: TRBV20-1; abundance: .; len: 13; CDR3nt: TGCAGTGCTAGAACAGCATTCAATCAGCCCCAGCATTTT; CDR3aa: CSARTAFNQPQHF
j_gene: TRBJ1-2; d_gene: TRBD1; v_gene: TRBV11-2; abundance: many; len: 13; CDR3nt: TGTGCCAGCAGCTCCCCAGGGGGCTATGGCTACACCTTC; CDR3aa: CASSSPGGYGYTF
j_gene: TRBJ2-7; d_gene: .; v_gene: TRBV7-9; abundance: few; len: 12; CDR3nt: TGTGCCAGCAGCAGATTAGAGTCCGAGCAGTACTTC; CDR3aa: CASSRLESEQYF
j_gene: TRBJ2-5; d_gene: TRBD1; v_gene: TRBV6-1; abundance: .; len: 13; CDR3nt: TGTGCCAGCAGTAGGGACAGTTGGGAGACCCAGTACTTC; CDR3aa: CASSRDSWETQYF
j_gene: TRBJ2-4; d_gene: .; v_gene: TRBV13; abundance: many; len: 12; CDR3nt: TGTGCCAGCAGCTTCAAGGGAAACATTCAGTACTTC; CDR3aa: CASSFKGNIQYF
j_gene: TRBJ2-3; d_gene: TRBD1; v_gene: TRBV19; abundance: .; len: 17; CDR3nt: TGTGCCAGTAGTCATCTTGACAGGGAAGGTCGTGCAGATACGCAGTATTTT; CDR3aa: CASSHLDREGRADTQYF
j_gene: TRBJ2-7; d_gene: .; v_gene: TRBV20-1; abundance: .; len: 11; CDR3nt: TGCAGTGCTTTTAAGGACAACGAGCAGTACTTC; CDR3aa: CSAFKDNEQYF
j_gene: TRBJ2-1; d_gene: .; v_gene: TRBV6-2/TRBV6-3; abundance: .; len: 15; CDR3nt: TGTGCCAGCAGCTCCCCCACGGGGCCGTTCAATGAGCAGTTCTTC; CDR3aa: CASSSPTGPFNEQFF
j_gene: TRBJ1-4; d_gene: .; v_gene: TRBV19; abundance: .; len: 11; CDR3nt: TGTGCCTCCTGGGCGGGTGAAAAACTGTTTTTT; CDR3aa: CASWAGEKLFF
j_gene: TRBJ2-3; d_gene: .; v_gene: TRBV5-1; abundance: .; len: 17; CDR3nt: TGCGCCAGCATAGTGGAGGTTGAGCGGAGGAGCACAGATACGCAGTATTTT; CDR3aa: CASIVEVERRSTDTQYF
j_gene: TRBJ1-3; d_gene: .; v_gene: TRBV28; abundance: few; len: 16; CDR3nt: TGTGCCAGCGGAGGACTCGGGGCCAAGTATAGAAACACCATATATTTT; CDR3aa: CASGGLGAKYRNTIYF
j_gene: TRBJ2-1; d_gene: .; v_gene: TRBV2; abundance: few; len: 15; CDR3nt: TGTGCCAGCGATTTTAGCCGTAGCTCCTACAATGAGCAGTTCTTC; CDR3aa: CASDFSRSSYNEQFF
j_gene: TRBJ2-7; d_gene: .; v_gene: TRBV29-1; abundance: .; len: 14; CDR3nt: TGCAGCGTCGACGCCGAGGACAAATCCTACGAGCAGTACTTC; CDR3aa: CSVDAEDKSYEQYF
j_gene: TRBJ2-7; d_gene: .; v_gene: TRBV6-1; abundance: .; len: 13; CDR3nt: TGTGCCAGCAGCAGGGCTTCCTACCACGAGCAGTACTTC; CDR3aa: CASSRASYHEQYF
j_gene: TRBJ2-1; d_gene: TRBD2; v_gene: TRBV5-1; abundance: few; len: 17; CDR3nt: TGCGCCAGCAGCCGTGGGGGACTAGCGCTCCCCTACAATGAGCAGTTCTTC; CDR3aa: CASSRGGLALPYNEQFF
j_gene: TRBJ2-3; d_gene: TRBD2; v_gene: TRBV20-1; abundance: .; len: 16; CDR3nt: TGCTGTGCTAGAGATTATCGAGCGGGAGGGGGAGATACGCAGTATTTT; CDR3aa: CCARDYRAGGGDTQYF
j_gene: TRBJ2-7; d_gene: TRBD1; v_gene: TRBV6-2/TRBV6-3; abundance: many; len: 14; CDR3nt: TGTGCCAGCAGTTACGGACAGGGCCTCTACGAGCAGTACTTC; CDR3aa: CASSYGQGLYEQYF
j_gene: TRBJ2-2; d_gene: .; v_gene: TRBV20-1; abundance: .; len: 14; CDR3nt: TGCAGTGCTTACCGATTCCCCAACACCGGGGAGCTGTTTTTT; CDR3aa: CSAYRFPNTGELFF
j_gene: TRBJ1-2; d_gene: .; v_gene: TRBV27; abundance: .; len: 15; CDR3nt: TGTGCCAGCAGTCCCCTGGGAGCCATGAACTATGGCTACACCTTC; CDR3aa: CASSPLGAMNYGYTF
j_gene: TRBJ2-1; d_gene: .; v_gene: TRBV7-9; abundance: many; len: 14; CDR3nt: TGTGCCAGCAGCTTGGGAGCGTTCTACAATGAGCAGTTCTTC; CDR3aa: CASSLGAFYNEQFF
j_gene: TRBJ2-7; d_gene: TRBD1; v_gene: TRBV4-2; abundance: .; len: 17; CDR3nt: TGTGCCAGCAGCCCTCGGTCGGGGACAGGTCCCTCCTACGAGCAGTACTTC; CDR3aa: CASSPRSGTGPSYEQYF
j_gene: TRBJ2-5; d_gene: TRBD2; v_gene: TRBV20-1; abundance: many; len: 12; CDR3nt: TGCAGTGCTACAGCGGGATTGGAGACCCAGTACTTC; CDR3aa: CSATAGLETQYF
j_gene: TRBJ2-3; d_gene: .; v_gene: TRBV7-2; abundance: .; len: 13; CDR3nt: TGTGCCAGCAGCTTATGGGTCACAGATACGCAGTATTTT; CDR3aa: CASSLWVTDTQYF
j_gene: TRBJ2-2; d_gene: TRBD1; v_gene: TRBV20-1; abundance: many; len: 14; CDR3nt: TGCAGTACCCAACAGGGGGCGAACACCGGGGAGCTGTTTTTT; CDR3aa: CSTQQGANTGELFF
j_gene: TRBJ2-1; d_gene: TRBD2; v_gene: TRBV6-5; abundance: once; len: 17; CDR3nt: TGTGCCAGCAGTTACTTTTCATACAGCCGGGGGGGGAATGAGCAGTTCTTC; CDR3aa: CASSYFSYSRGGNEQFF
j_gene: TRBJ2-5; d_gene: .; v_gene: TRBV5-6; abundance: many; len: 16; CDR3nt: TGTGCCAGCAGCCGGGAGAAGACCCCGAGGCCGGAGACCCAGTACTTC; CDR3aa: CASSREKTPRPETQYF
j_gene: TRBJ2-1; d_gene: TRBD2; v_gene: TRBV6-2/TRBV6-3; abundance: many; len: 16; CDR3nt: TGTGCCAGCAGAACTAGCGGGAGTTACGGGTACAATGAGCAGTTCTTC; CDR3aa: CASRTSGSYGYNEQFF
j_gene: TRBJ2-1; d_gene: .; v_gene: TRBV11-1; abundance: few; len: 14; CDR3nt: TGTGCCAGCAGCTTGTCCGGGAATCGGAATGAGCAGTTCTTC; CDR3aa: CASSLSGNRNEQFF
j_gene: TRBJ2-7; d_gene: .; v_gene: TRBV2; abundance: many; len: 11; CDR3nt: TGTGCCAGCAGTGGTCGGGGGGAGCAGTACTTC; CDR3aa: CASSGRGEQYF
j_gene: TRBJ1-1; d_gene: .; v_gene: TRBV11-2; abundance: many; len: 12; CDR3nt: TGTGCCAGCAGCTGGGCGGGCACTGAAGCTTTCTTT; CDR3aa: CASSWAGTEAFF
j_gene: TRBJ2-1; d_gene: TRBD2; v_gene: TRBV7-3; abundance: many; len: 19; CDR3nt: TGTGCCAGCAGCTTAACGAGGACTAGCGGAGGGAGCTCCTACAATGAGCAGTTCTTC; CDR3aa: CASSLTRTSGGSSYNEQFF
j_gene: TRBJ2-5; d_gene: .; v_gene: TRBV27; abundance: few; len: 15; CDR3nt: TGTGCCAGCAGTTTGCGAGGGGCGTCCCAAGAGACCCAGTACTTC; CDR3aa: CASSLRGASQETQYF
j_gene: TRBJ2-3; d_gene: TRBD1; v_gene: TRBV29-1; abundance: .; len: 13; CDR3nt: TGCAGCGCGCCGTCCCGGGACAGGGATTGGCAGTATTTT; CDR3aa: CSAPSRDRDWQYF
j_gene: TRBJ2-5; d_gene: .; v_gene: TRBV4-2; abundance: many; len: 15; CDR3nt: TGTGCCAGCAGCCAAGGGCAGGGCGCCGGGGAGACCCAGTACTTC; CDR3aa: CASSQGQGAGETQYF
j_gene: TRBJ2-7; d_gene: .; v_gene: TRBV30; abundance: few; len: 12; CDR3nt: TGTGCCTGGAGCATACCCCCCTACGAGCAGTACTTC; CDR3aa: CAWSIPPYEQYF
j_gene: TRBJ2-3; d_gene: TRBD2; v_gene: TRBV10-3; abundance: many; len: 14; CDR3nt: TGTGCCATCAGAGCGGGAGAGGTCGAAGATACGCAGTATTTT; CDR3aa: CAIRAGEVEDTQYF